This TCR beta chain was found in a study of cytomegalovirus exposure and HLA in healthy donors. The table lists this clone with a count of one. The CDR3 is made up of 21 amino acids. Donors were nominally healthy when sampled, though unrecorded immune exposures were likely. Amplification used 60 Vbeta primers and 13 Jbeta primers. TCRdb's table, derived via immunoSEQ multiplex PCR, lists solely in-frame clones and lacks some. The repertoire has 150,000 to 200,000 clones, more than 80% of them found once; the top ten carry just under 5%. The rearrangement links TRBV21-1 to TRBJ2-5; the table's TRBD2 call for D was not verified on the DNA. TRBV21-1 is reported as a pseudogene. The sample was PBMCs. This TCR derives from a woman aged 18-29 years in good health and CMV-seropositive. CDR3 in amino acids: CASSIPGLVIGRFAAQETQYF. CDR3 sequence (DNA): TGTGCCAGCAGCATACCGGGACTAGTAATCGGTCGATTCGCCGCCCAAGAGACCCAGTACTTC.